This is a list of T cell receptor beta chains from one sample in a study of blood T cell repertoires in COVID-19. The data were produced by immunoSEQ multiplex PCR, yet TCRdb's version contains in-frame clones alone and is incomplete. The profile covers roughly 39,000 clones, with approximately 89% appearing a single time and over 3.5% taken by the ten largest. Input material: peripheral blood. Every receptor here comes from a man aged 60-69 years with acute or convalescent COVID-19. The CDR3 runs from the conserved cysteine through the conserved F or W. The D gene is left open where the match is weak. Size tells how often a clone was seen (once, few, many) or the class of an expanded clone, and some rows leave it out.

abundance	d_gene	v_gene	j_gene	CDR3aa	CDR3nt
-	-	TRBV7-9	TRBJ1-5	CASRCTGSNQPQHF	TGTGCCAGCAGATGTACAGGTAGCAATCAGCCCCAGCATTTT
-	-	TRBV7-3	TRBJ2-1	CASSDTGTTYNEQFF	TGTGCCAGCAGCGATACCGGGACAACCTACAATGAGCAGTTCTTC
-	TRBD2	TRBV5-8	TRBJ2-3	CASSLTAGGNTQYF	TGTGCCAGCAGCTTGACCGCGGGGGGGAATACGCAGTATTTT
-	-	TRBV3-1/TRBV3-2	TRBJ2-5	CASSPLRAQETQYF	TGTGCCAGCAGCCCCCTGAGAGCACAAGAGACCCAGTACTTC
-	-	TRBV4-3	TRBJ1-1	CASSQNPLSTEAFF	TGCGCCAGCAGCCAAAATCCACTGAGCACTGAAGCTTTCTTT
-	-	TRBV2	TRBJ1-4	CASSRNGANEKLFF	TGTGCCAGCAGCCGCAACGGGGCTAATGAAAAACTGTTTTTT
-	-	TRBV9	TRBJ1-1	CASSVEGGRLNTEAFF	TGTGCCAGCAGCGTAGAAGGAGGGCGCCTGAACACTGAAGCTTTCTTT
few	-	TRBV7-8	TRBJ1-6	CASSLGSVQTPLHF	TGTGCCAGCAGCTTAGGGTCGGTTCAAACACCCCTCCACTTT
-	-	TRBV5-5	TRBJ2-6	CASSLGQGETGANVLTF	TGTGCCAGCAGCTTGGGGCAGGGTGAAACTGGGGCCAACGTCCTGACTTTC
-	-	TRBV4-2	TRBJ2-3	CASSPPHTDTQYF	TGTGCCAGCAGCCCCCCCCACACAGATACGCAGTATTTT
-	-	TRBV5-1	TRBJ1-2	CASSLEGIYGYTF	TGCGCCAGCAGCTTGGAGGGGATTTATGGCTACACCTTC
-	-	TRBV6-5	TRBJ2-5	CASSQEGETQYF	TGTGCCAGCAGCCAAGAGGGAGAGACCCAGTACTTC
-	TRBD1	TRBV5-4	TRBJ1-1	CASSLDRGTNTEAFF	TGTGCCAGCAGCTTAGACAGGGGAACGAACACTGAAGCTTTCTTT
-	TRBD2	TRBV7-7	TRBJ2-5	CASSLARGGGETQYF	TGTGCTAGCAGCTTAGCGCGAGGCGGGGGGGAGACCCAGTACTTC
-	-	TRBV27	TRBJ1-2	CASSFRQASEGYTF	TGTGCCAGCAGTTTTCGACAGGCCTCGGAGGGCTACACCTTC
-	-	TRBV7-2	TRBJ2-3	CASSPWGGARTDTQYF	TGTGCCAGCAGCCCTTGGGGGGGGGCGAGGACAGATACGCAGTATTTT
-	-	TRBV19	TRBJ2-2	CASSTAVNTGELFF	TGTGCCAGTAGTACAGCGGTTAACACCGGGGAGCTGTTTTTT
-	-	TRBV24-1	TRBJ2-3	CATSHASSDTQYF	TGTGCCACCAGCCACGCTAGCTCAGATACGCAGTATTTT